Below are 5 T cell receptor beta chains sequenced from a single sample in a study of post-analysis software for immune sequencing data. Notes on the study in general: Patients showed TRBV5-6, TRBV5-1 and TRBV20-1 among four to six TRBV segments more frequent than in controls.

These receptors' antigens are unknown. Libraries were made from TCR beta cDNA, and they carried unique molecular identifiers. Via MiXCR, TCRdb re-called the PCR reads, giving one row per CDR3 protein. The sample carries hundreds of thousands of distinct CDR3 sequences, about 60% recorded once. Material for sequencing was blood. These TCRs come from a girl aged 2-15 years with multiple sclerosis.

The chain has TRBV6-6 and TRBJ1-6, with D possibly matching TRBD1 (6 bases). CDR3 length equals 15 residues. V was pared by 5 bases and J by 6 bases, with 14 bases between. Germline loops: CDR1 MNHNY, CDR2 SVGAGI (reference sequence). The CDR3 bases are TGTGCCAGCAGTAAAGGGGGGGAGGGTAATTCACCCCTCCACTTT. This codes for CASSKGGEGNSPLHF.

This chain uses TRBV11-1 with TRBJ2-1; D might be TRBD1 (6 bases). Germline-derived CDR1 and CDR2 are SGHAT and FQDESV (reference sequence). This CDR3 contains 11 residues. Trimming took off 5 bases at V and 10 bases at J, with 9 bases between the two ends. The CDR3 region is CASSPQGEQFF. The CDR3, as DNA: TGTGCCAGCAGCCCGCAGGGGGAGCAGTTCTTC.

Worth noting for this clonotype: This may be a read error: a much more frequent sequence differs by one nucleotide. The rearrangement uses TRBV5-1 and TRBJ2-5, with a weak D call TRBD2 (6 bases). In germline, CDR1 is SGHRS, CDR2 YFSETQ. CDR3 length: 14 residues. In DNA, the CDR3 is TGCGCCAGCACCAATAGCGGATCCCAAGAGGCCCAGTACTTC. This sequence encodes CASTNSGSQEAQYF.

This clonotype was seen only a few times. CDR3 bases: TGTGCCAGCACTTCGCCCAGGACGCAAGAGACCCAGTACTTC. Translating it yields CASTSPRTQETQYF. The genes are TRBV6-5 and TRBJ2-5; D uncertain. Per the germline V gene, CDR1 is MNHEY and CDR2 is SVGAGI. Trimming cost V 7 bases and J 2 bases, with 14 bases left between them. CDR3 length: 14 residues.

This clonotype was counted only a few times. The chain combines TRBV10-3 with TRBJ2-3, with 7 bases fitting TRBD1. This CDR3 region has 16 residues. In germline, CDR1 is ENHRY, CDR2 SYGVKD. J lost 0 bases, V lost 4 bases, and 7 bases had no gene match. The CDR3 sequence is CAISGGQTTSTDTQYF. The DNA of the CDR3 is TGTGCCATCAGTGGGGGACAGACCACTAGCACAGATACGCAGTATTTT.